These 4 T cell receptor beta chains came from one sample sequenced in a study of CD8+ T cells in alopecia areata. Sequencing used cDNA as its template, made by extracting RNA and reverse transcribing it. Only in-frame clones appear in the TCRdb table, and some are missing; sequencing was by immunoSEQ multiplex PCR. Found here are roughly 180,000 clones, approximately 50% of them singletons; the top ten hold 10%. Stated treatment: oral pan-JAK inhibitor, 5-10 mg twice daily. The sample was CD8+ T cells sorted from blood, taken at week 52, from a patient treated with tofacitinib. Every receptor here comes from a human donor with alopecia areata.

This clone was observed a single time. The V and J genes are TRBV5-1 and TRBJ2-7; 8 bases align to TRBD2. This CDR3 comprises 15 residues. J lost 4 bases, V lost 0 bases, and 6 bases had no gene match. The V gene's germline CDR1 is SGHRS and CDR2 YFSETQ. CDR3 in DNA: TGCGCCAGCAGCTTGGAAGCGGGGGCCTCTTACGAGCAGTACTTC. Amino acids: CASSLEAGASYEQYF.

The chain employs TRBV5-6 and TRBJ1-1, with D maybe TRBD1 (5 bases). Germline lookup yields CDR1 SGHDT and CDR2 YYEEEE. V was trimmed by 4 bases and J by 5 bases, leaving 18 bases between them. The CDR3 is made up of 15 amino acids. In DNA form, the CDR3 reads TGTGCCAGCAGCCCTCTCCCCGAGGGGAGTACTGAAGCTTTCTTT. Encoded protein: CASSPLPEGSTEAFF.

This clone has just one count. The genes are TRBV30 and TRBJ1-1; D may be TRBD1 (6 bases). The CDR3 totals 13 residues. Germline-derived CDR1 and CDR2 are GTSNPN and SVGIG (reference sequence). V dropped 1 base and J dropped 1 base, with 7 bases sitting between them. This CDR3 is CAWSGTANTEAFF. DNA of the CDR3: TGTGCCTGGAGTGGGACAGCGAACACTGAAGCTTTCTTT.

As to this clone: Its ends do not fully match the called genes, so a read error is possible. The V gene is TRBV18, the J gene TRBJ2-7; weak D call: TRBD1 (6 bases). This CDR3 is built from 14 residues. Germline CDR1 reads KGHSH; CDR2 reads LQKENI. In DNA form, the CDR3 reads TGTGCCAGCTCGCCACAGGGTAGGACGCTCGAGCAGTACTTC. Residues: CASSPQGRTLEQYF.